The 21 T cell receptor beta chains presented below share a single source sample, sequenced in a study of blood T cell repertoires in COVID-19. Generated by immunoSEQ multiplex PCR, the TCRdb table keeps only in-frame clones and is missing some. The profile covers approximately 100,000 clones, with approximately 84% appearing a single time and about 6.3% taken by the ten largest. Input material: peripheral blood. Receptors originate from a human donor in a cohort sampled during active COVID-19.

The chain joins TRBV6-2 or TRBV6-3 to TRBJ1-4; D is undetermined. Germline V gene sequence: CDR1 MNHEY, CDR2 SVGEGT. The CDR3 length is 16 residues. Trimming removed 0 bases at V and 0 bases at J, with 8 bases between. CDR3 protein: CASSYSLRATNEKLFF. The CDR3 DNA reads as TGTGCCAGCAGTTACTCGCTCCGAGCAACTAATGAAAAACTGTTTTTT.

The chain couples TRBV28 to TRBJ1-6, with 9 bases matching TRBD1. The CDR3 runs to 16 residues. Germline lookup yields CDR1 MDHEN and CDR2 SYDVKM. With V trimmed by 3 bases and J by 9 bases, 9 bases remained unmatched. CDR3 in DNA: TGTGCCAGCAGTTTGGGACAGGGAACTTATGGTTCACCCCTCCACTTT. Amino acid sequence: CASSLGQGTYGSPLHF. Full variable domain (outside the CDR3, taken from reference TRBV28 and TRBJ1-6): DVKVTQSSRYLVKRTGEKVFLECVQDMDHENMFWYRQDPGLGLRLIYFSYDVKMKEKGDIPEGYSVSREKKERFSLILESASTNQTSMYLCASSLGQGTYGSPLHFGNGTRLTVT.

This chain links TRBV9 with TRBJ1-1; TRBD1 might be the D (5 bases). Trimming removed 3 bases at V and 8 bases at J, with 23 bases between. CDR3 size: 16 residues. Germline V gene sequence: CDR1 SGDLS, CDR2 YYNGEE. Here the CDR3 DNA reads TGTGCCAGCAGCGCCCAACCTAACCCCCCACAGGTAGAAGCTTTCTTT. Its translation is CASSAQPNPPQVEAFF. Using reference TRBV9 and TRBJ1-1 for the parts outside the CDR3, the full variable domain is DSGVTQTPKHLITATGQRVTLRCSPRSGDLSVYWYQQSLDQGLQFLIQYYNGEERAKGNILERFSAQQFPDLHSELNLSSLELGDSALYFCASSAQPNPPQVEAFFGQGTRLTVV.

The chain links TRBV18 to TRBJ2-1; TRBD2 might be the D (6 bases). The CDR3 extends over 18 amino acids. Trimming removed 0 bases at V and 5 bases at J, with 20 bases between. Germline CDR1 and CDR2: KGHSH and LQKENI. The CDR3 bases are TGTGCCAGCTCACCACCCGGCACGGGAGAAATAGGGCACAATGAGCAGTTCTTC. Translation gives CASSPPGTGEIGHNEQFF.

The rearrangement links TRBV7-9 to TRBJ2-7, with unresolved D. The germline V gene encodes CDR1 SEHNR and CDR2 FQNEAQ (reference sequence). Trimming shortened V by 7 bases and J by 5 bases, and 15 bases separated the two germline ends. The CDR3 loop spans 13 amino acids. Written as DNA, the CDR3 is TGTGCCAGCACGACTCCTTCTCACCACGAGCAGTACTTC. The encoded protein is CASTTPSHHEQYF.

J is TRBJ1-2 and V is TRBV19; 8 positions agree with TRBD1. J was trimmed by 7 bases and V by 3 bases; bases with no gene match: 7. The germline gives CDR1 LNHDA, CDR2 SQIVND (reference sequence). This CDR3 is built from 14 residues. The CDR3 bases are TGTGCCAGTAGTATTCTCAGGGGGCACGGTGGCTACACCTTC. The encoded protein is CASSILRGHGGYTF.

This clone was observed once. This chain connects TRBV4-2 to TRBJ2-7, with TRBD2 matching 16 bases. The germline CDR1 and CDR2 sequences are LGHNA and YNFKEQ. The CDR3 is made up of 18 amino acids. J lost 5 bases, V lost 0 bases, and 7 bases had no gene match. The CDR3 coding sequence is TGTGCCAGCAGCCAAGATTGGGGGACTAGCGGGAGGGCCCACGAGCAGTACTTC. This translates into CASSQDWGTSGRAHEQYF.

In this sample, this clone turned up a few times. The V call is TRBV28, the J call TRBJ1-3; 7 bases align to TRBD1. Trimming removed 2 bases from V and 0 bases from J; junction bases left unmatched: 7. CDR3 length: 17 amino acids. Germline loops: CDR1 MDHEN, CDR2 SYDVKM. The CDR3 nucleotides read TGTGCCAGCAGTTTACACAGGGGAACCGACTCTGGAAACACCATATATTTT. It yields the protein CASSLHRGTDSGNTIYF.

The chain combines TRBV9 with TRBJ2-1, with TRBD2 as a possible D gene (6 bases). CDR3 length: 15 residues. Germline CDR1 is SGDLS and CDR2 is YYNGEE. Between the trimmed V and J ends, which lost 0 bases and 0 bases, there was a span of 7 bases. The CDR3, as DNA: TGTGCCAGCAGCGTAGGGGAGGTCTCCTACAATGAGCAGTTCTTC. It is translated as CASSVGEVSYNEQFF.

CDR3 in DNA: TGTGCCAGCAGACAAGGGGGACAAGAGACCCAGTACTTC. As protein: CASRQGGQETQYF. This chain connects TRBV28 to TRBJ2-5; possibly TRBD1 for D (6 bases). The V and J ends lost 6 bases and 2 bases respectively, with 10 bases between them. The CDR3 is 13 amino acids. CDR1 is MDHEN, CDR2 SYDVKM, per germline.

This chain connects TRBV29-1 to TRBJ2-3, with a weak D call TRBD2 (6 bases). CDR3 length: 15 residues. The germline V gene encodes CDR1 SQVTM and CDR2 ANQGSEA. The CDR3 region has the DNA TGCAGTTTGGGGCGGGCTAGCGAGGACACAGATACGCAGTATTTT. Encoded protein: CSLGRASEDTDTQYF.

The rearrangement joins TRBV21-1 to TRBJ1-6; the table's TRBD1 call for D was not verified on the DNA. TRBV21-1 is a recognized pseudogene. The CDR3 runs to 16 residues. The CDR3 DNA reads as TGTGCCAGCAGCAAAAACAGGGGGCGAAAGAATTCACCCCTCCACTTT. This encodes CASSKNRGRKNSPLHF.

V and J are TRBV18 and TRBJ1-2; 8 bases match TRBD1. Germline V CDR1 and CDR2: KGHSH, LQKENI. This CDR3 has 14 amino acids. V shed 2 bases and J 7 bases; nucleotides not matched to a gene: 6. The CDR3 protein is CASSPRGTGGGYTF. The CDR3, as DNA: TGTGCCAGCTCACCAAGGGGGACAGGCGGTGGCTACACCTTC.

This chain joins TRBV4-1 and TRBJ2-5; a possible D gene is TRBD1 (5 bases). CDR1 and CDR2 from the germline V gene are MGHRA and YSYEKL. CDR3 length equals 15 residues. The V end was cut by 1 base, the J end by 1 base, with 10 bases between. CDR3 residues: CASSQVARAQETQYF. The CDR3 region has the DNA TGCGCCAGCAGCCAAGTCGCCAGGGCCCAAGAGACCCAGTACTTC.

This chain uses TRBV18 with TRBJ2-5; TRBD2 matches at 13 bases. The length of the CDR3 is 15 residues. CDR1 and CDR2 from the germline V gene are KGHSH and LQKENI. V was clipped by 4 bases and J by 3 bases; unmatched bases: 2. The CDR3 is CASSQGTSGEETQYF. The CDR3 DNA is TGTGCCAGCTCACAAGGGACTAGCGGGGAAGAGACCCAGTACTTC.

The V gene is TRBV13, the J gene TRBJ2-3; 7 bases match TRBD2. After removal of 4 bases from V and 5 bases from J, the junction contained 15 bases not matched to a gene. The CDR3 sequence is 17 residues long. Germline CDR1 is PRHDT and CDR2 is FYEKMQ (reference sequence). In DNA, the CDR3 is TGTGCCAGCAGCTCCTCCTTCGCCGCGGGGGTGAGAGATACGCAGTATTTT. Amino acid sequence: CASSSSFAAGVRDTQYF.

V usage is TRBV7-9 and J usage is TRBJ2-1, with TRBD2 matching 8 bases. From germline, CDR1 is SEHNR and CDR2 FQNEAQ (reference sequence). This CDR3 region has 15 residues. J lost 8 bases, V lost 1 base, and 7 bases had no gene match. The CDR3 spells CASSLGAGAFDEQFF. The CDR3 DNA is TGTGCCAGCAGCTTAGGAGCGGGAGCTTTCGATGAGCAGTTCTTC.

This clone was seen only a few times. The CDR3 region is CASSSRQGANEQYF. In DNA form, the CDR3 reads TGTGCCAGCAGCTCCCGACAGGGGGCGAACGAGCAGTACTTC. The V call is TRBV3-1 (or the pseudogene TRBV3-2), the J call TRBJ2-7; the match to TRBD1 covers 10 bases. CDR1 is LGHDT, CDR2 YNNKEL, per germline (reference sequence). The junction had 6 bases not matched to a gene; V was cut back by 5 bases and J by 5 bases. The CDR3 spans 14 residues.

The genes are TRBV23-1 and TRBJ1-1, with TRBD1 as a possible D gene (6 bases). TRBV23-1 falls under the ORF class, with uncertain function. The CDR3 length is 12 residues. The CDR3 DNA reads TGCCCTTGCAGGGGCAGTCGGGGGGTGGCTTTCTTT. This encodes CPCRGSRGVAFF.

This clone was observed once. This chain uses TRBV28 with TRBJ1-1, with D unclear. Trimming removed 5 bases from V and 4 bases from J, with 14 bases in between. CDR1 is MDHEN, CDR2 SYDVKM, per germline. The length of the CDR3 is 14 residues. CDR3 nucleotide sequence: TGTGCCAGCAGTCCCCCAGAGGGTAGCACTGAAGCTTTCTTT. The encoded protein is CASSPPEGSTEAFF. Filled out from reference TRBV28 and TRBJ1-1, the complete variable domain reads DVKVTQSSRYLVKRTGEKVFLECVQDMDHENMFWYRQDPGLGLRLIYFSYDVKMKEKGDIPEGYSVSREKKERFSLILESASTNQTSMYLCASSPPEGSTEAFFGQGTRLTVV.

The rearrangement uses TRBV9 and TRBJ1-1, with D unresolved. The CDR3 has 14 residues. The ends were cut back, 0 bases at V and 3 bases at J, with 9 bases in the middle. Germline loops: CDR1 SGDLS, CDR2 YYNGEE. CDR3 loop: CASSVATAYTEAFF. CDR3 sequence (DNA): TGTGCCAGCAGCGTAGCTACTGCCTACACTGAAGCTTTCTTT. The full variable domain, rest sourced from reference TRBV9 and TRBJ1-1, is DSGVTQTPKHLITATGQRVTLRCSPRSGDLSVYWYQQSLDQGLQFLIQYYNGEERAKGNILERFSAQQFPDLHSELNLSSLELGDSALYFCASSVATAYTEAFFGQGTRLTVV.